The 15 T cell receptor beta chains presented below share a single source sample, sequenced in a study of identical twins. TCRdb reanalysed the 5' RACE reads using MiXCR and keeps one entry per CDR3 protein. The sample consists of fewer than 650,000 distinct CDR3 sequences, just under 10% of them appearing once. These records were also assigned to another study, of yellow fever vaccine responses in identical twins.

The sequencing input was PBMCs. These receptors originate from a woman aged 18-29 years in good health.

The table lists this clonotype with a few counts. The chain joins TRBV7-2 to TRBJ2-7; D gene uncertain. The CDR3 is 16 residues long. Deletions cut 0 bases from V and 0 bases from J, with 12 bases between. From germline, CDR1 is SGHTA and CDR2 FQGNSA. CDR3 in amino acids: CASSLAGAGYSYEQYF. DNA for the CDR3: TGTGCCAGCAGCTTAGCGGGTGCTGGCTACTCCTACGAGCAGTACTTC. The whole variable domain, filled in from reference TRBV7-2 and TRBJ2-7, reads GAGVSQSPSNKVTEKGKDVELRCDPISGHTALYWYRQSLGQGLEFLIYFQGNSAPDKSGLPSDRFSAERTGGSVSTLTIQRTQQEDSAVYLCASSLAGAGYSYEQYFGPGTRLTVT.

Regarding this clonotype: A much larger clonotype is one base distant, so this may be a read error. This rearrangement joins TRBV20-1 to TRBJ2-1; D is perhaps TRBD1 (5 bases). V was pared by 3 bases and J by 0 bases, with 15 bases between. The CDR3 spans 16 residues. Germline CDR1 reads DFQATT; CDR2 reads SNEGSKA (reference sequence). The DNA for the CDR3 is TGCAGTGCTAGGCAACAGCAGGGTTGCTCCTACAATGAGCAGTTCTTC. It codes for CSARQQQGCSYNEQFF.

The V call is TRBV6-5, the J call TRBJ2-7, with a possible D match to TRBD2 (5 bases). Germline loops: CDR1 MNHEY, CDR2 SVGAGI. Trimming took off 2 bases at V and 1 base at J, with 9 bases between the two ends. The CDR3 consists of 14 residues. This chain's CDR3 is CASSYELGSYEQYF. In DNA form, the CDR3 reads TGTGCCAGCAGTTACGAACTAGGGTCCTACGAGCAGTACTTC.

This clonotype was seen many times. This chain connects TRBV5-1 to TRBJ2-5; 9 bases line up with TRBD1. J was trimmed by 5 bases and V by 5 bases; bases with no gene match: 10. The CDR3 sequence is 15 residues long. The V gene's germline CDR1 is SGHRS and CDR2 YFSETQ. In DNA form, the CDR3 reads TGCGCCAGCAGAGGCTCGCCACAGGGGGCGGAGACCCAGTACTTC. Translating gives CASRGSPQGAETQYF.

This clonotype was observed a few times. V gene TRBV15 combines with J gene TRBJ2-3; 9 nucleotides line up with TRBD2. The CDR3 totals 18 residues. Germline V gives CDR1 LNHNV, CDR2 YYDKDF (reference sequence). V was clipped by 4 bases and J by 0 bases; unmatched bases: 11. The CDR3 spells CATSTVGGRASSTDTQYF. CDR3 DNA sequence: TGTGCCACCAGCACGGTTGGCGGGAGGGCTTCTAGCACAGATACGCAGTATTTT. Variable domain in full (rest from reference TRBV15 and TRBJ2-3): DAMVIQNPRYQVTQFGKPVTLSCSQTLNHNVMYWYQQKSSQAPKLLFHYYDKDFNNEADTPDNFQSRRPNTSFCFLDIRSPGLGDTAMYLCATSTVGGRASSTDTQYFGPGTRLTVL.

The rearrangement uses TRBV29-1 and TRBJ2-1, with 7 positions matching TRBD1. Losses at the gene ends were 6 bases for V and 0 bases for J; bases not matched to a gene: 11. The CDR3 length is 16 residues. Germline V gene data show CDR1 as SQVTM and CDR2 as ANQGSEA. The DNA for the CDR3 is TGCAGCGTCCGAGGGGGCAGCACCAGCTCCTACAATGAGCAGTTCTTC. It yields the protein CSVRGGSTSSYNEQFF.

This clonotype was detected a few times. J is TRBJ2-3 and V is TRBV7-2, with D uncertain. Deletions cut 2 bases from V and 8 bases from J, with 2 bases between. Germline V lookup: CDR1 SGHTA, CDR2 FQGNSA. The CDR3 is made up of 10 amino acids. The CDR3 nucleotides read TGTGCCAGCAGCTTATCTACGCAGTATTTT. Its translation: CASSLSTQYF. Filled out from reference TRBV7-2 and TRBJ2-3, the complete variable domain reads GAGVSQSPSNKVTEKGKDVELRCDPISGHTALYWYRQSLGQGLEFLIYFQGNSAPDKSGLPSDRFSAERTGGSVSTLTIQRTQQEDSAVYLCASSLSTQYFGPGTRLTVL.

This clonotype showed up many times. The chain is built from TRBV5-1 and TRBJ2-7, with D tentatively TRBD1 (6 bases). This CDR3 spans 15 amino acids. The germline V gene has CDR1 SGHRS and CDR2 YFSETQ. Trimming left V 2 bases short and J 2 bases short, with 14 bases between. CDR3 sequence reads: CASSFEGHGAYEQYF. The CDR3 DNA sequence: TGCGCCAGCAGCTTTGAGGGACATGGAGCCTACGAGCAGTACTTC.

The rearrangement uses TRBV3-1 and TRBJ2-3; D remains unclear. The CDR3 contains 16 residues. The germline V gene has CDR1 LGHDT and CDR2 YNNKEL (reference sequence). V was clipped by 4 bases and J by 0 bases, with 14 bases between them. CDR3 DNA sequence: TGTGCCAGCAGCCGTGGGGAACGGGCTAGCACAGATACGCAGTATTTT. Translation gives CASSRGERASTDTQYF.

This clonotype has a handful of counts. The genes are TRBV10-3 and TRBJ1-5, with D hard to call. The CDR3 has 15 amino acids. Trimming pared 0 bases from V and 2 bases from J, leaving 8 bases between. Germline V CDR1 and CDR2: ENHRY, SYGVKD. The CDR3 DNA follows: TGTGCCATCAGTGAGTCCCCGAGGGGCAATCAGCCCCAGCATTTT. Translation: CAISESPRGNQPQHF.

The gene calls are TRBV21-1 and TRBJ2-7; TRBD1 is taken as the D call from the table, unchecked against the DNA. TRBV21-1 is recorded as a pseudogene. This CDR3 is 14 amino acids long. CDR3 region: CATPQGRTHYEQYF. As DNA, the CDR3 is TGTGCCACCCCCCAGGGACGGACCCACTACGAGCAGTACTTC.

The table lists this clonotype with a few counts. The rearrangement uses TRBV10-3 and TRBJ2-7, with D possibly being TRBD1 (6 bases). V lost 8 bases and J 2 bases, leaving 13 bases between the germline ends. This CDR3 has 13 amino acids. Germline CDR1 ENHRY, CDR2 SYGVKD. The CDR3 region is CAIGGTVTYEQYF. In nucleotides, the CDR3 is TGTGCCATCGGGGGCACGGTCACCTACGAGCAGTACTTC.

This clonotype was seen more than once but under ten times. V gene TRBV29-1 combines with J gene TRBJ2-1, with a possible D match to TRBD2 (5 bases). The CDR3 extends over 14 amino acids. Germline values: CDR1 SQVTM, CDR2 ANQGSEA. With 1 base removed from V and 8 bases from J, the gap between germline ends came to 15 bases. CDR3 amino acids: CSVEVYSGVDEQFF. In DNA, the CDR3 is TGCAGCGTTGAAGTGTATTCCGGGGTTGATGAGCAGTTCTTC.

A remark on this clonotype: The junction departs from germline at one end; a sequencing error may be responsible. This chain uses TRBV12-3 or TRBV12-4 with TRBJ2-6, with D perhaps matching TRBD1 (5 bases). This CDR3 has 14 amino acids. The chain's CDR3 is CASSFSAGAYVLTF. CDR3 nucleotides: TGTGCCAGCAGTTTTTCGGCTGGGGCCTACGTCCTGACTTTC.

The chain employs TRBV6-1 and TRBJ2-1; no definite D call. The CDR3 has 12 residues. Per germline, CDR1 MNHNS and CDR2 SASEGT. The V gene lost 3 bases and the J gene lost 5 bases, with 5 bases spanning the gap. In DNA form, the CDR3 reads TGTGCCAGCAGTGACTGGGACAATGAGCAGTTCTTC. It translates to CASSDWDNEQFF.